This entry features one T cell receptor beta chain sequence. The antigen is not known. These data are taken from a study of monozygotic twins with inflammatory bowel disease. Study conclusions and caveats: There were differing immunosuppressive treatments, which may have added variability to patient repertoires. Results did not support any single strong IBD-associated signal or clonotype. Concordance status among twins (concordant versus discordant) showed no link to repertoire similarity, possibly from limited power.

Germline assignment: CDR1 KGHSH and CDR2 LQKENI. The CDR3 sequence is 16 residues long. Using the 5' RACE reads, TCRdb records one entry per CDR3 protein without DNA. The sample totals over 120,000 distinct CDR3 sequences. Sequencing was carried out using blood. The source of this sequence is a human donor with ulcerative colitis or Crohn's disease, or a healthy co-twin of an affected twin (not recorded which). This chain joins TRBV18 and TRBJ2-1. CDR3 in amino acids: CASSPRRGLANNEQFF. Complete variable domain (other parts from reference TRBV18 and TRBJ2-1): NAGVMQNPRHLVRRRGQEARLRCSPMKGHSHVYWYRQLPEEGLKFMVYLQKENIIDESGMPKERFSAEFPKEGPSILRIQQVVRGDSAAYFCASSPRRGLANNEQFFGPGTRLTVL.